A selection of T cell receptor beta chains follows, all from one sample in a study of cytomegalovirus exposure and HLA in healthy donors. TCRdb's table, derived via immunoSEQ multiplex PCR, lists solely in-frame clones and lacks some. This sample has almost 70,000 clones, with under 96% found just once. Sequenced sample: PBMCs. The receptor source for this set is a woman younger than 30 in good health and CMV-seropositive. CDR3s include the opening cysteine and the closing phenylalanine or tryptophan. Some rows have no size entry. The others give once, few or many, or a class for an expanded clone.

size: NA
V: TRBV4-2
J: TRBJ2-1
CDR3: CASSQDRGTSSYNEQFF

size: once
V: TRBV5-8
J: TRBJ2-4
CDR3: CASSLARRGSSGDIQYF

size: NA
V: TRBV5-5
J: TRBJ2-7
CDR3: CASSSYNIWSSYEQYF

size: NA
V: TRBV27
J: TRBJ1-5
CDR3: CASSWTGSLGNQPQHF

size: NA
V: TRBV11-2
J: TRBJ2-7
CDR3: CASSAVAGFEQYF

size: NA
V: TRBV30
J: TRBJ2-1
CDR3: CAWSRLAHYNEQFF

size: few
V: TRBV14
J: TRBJ2-1
CDR3: CASSLPSGSRNEQFF

size: NA
V: TRBV12-5
J: TRBJ2-7
CDR3: CASGLVLGASYEQYF

size: NA
V: TRBV2
J: TRBJ2-1
CDR3: CASRRAGGGLSYNEQFF

size: NA
V: TRBV4-2
J: TRBJ2-3
CDR3: CASSQVRGFSSGSTDTQYF

size: NA
V: TRBV28
J: TRBJ2-2
CDR3: CASSYTGFAGELFF

size: NA
V: TRBV19
J: TRBJ2-7
CDR3: CASSLRVSYEQYF

size: NA
V: TRBV10-3
J: TRBJ2-1
CDR3: CAISVLKTDEQFF

size: NA
V: TRBV7-9
J: TRBJ2-7
CDR3: CASSLEGTSSYEQYF

size: NA
V: TRBV9
J: TRBJ2-1
CDR3: CASSVAGYNEQFF

size: NA
V: TRBV7-9
J: TRBJ2-2
CDR3: CASSLAGLAGPGELFF

size: NA
V: TRBV27
J: TRBJ2-7
CDR3: CASPKGRREYF

size: NA
V: TRBV5-6
J: TRBJ2-2
CDR3: CASSPGRLRNTGELFF

size: NA
V: TRBV19
J: TRBJ2-3
CDR3: CAGLGTDTQYF

size: NA
V: TRBV6-5
J: TRBJ2-1
CDR3: CASSLPGLAGNEQFF

size: NA
V: TRBV6-5
J: TRBJ2-1
CDR3: CASSQRTGWNEQFF

size: NA
V: TRBV25-1
J: TRBJ1-2
CDR3: CASSPGTGRLYGYTF

size: NA
V: TRBV19
J: TRBJ2-7
CDR3: CASSKQGGEQYF

size: NA
V: TRBV6-5
J: TRBJ1-3
CDR3: CASSPSGGSGNTIYF

size: NA
V: TRBV27
J: TRBJ2-3
CDR3: CASSLLGTDTQYF

size: NA
V: TRBV28
J: TRBJ1-2
CDR3: CASSSQIGGRTYGYTF

size: NA
V: TRBV4-2
J: TRBJ1-3
CDR3: CASSPLTGSAGNTIYF

size: NA
V: TRBV29-1
J: TRBJ2-7
CDR3: CSVFTLAGPEQYF

size: NA
V: TRBV7-3
J: TRBJ2-3
CDR3: CASSLSWRAEDTQYF

size: NA
V: TRBV7-9
J: TRBJ2-7
CDR3: CASSLPRSYEQYF

size: NA
V: TRBV7-2
J: TRBJ2-2
CDR3: CASSLVASGRGTGELFF

size: NA
V: TRBV7-2
J: TRBJ2-1
CDR3: CASSLASAGSYNEQFF

size: NA
V: TRBV5-1
J: TRBJ1-3
CDR3: CASSLKLGTGGLAGNTIYF

size: NA
V: TRBV28
J: TRBJ2-5
CDR3: CASRTSASGILVTQYF

size: once
V: TRBV4-2
J: TRBJ1-4
CDR3: CASSRGGTGIRSNEKLFF

size: NA
V: TRBV7-3
J: TRBJ2-2
CDR3: CASSLNRQGANTGELFF

size: NA
V: TRBV28
J: TRBJ1-2
CDR3: CASSSRRRGGYTF

size: once
V: TRBV28
J: TRBJ2-2
CDR3: CASTPGTGKSGELFF

size: NA
V: TRBV29-1
J: TRBJ2-5
CDR3: CSVGLAQETQYF

size: NA
V: TRBV10-3
J: TRBJ2-7
CDR3: CAISDAAGGYEQYF

size: NA
V: TRBV7-9
J: TRBJ2-3
CDR3: CASSSTRDTQYF

size: NA
V: TRBV2
J: TRBJ2-5
CDR3: CASSYLAGQETQYF

size: few
V: TRBV29-1
J: TRBJ2-3
CDR3: CSVVGLAEDTQYF

size: once
V: TRBV19
J: TRBJ2-1
CDR3: CASSIGQNYNEQFF

size: NA
V: TRBV28
J: TRBJ1-4
CDR3: CASDQQGTEKLFF

size: NA
V: TRBV19
J: TRBJ1-2
CDR3: CASSIAPGDGYTF

size: NA
V: TRBV7-2
J: TRBJ2-7
CDR3: CASSLGGLASYEQYF

size: NA
V: TRBV7-9
J: TRBJ2-5
CDR3: CASSFLLAGGPQETQYF

size: once
V: TRBV9
J: TRBJ2-5
CDR3: CASSVLAGAETQYF

size: NA
V: TRBV7-3
J: TRBJ2-3
CDR3: CASSLTVLGTGDTDTQYF